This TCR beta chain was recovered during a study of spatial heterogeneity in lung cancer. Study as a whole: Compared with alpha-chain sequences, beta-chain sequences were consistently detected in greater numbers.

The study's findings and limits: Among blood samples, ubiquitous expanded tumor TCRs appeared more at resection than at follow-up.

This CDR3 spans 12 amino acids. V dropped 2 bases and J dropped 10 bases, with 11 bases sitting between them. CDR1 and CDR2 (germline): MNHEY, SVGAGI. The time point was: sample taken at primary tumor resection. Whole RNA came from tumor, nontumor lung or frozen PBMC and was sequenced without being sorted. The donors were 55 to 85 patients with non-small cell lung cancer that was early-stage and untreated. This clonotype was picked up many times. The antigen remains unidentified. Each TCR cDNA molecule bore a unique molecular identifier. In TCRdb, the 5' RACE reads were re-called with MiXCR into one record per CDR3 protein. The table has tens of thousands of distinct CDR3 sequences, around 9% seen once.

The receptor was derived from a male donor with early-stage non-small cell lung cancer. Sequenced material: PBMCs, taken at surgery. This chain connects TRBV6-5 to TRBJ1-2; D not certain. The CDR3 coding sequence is TGTGCCAGCAGTTACACCGGCTCCGCCTACACCTTC. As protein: CASSYTGSAYTF.